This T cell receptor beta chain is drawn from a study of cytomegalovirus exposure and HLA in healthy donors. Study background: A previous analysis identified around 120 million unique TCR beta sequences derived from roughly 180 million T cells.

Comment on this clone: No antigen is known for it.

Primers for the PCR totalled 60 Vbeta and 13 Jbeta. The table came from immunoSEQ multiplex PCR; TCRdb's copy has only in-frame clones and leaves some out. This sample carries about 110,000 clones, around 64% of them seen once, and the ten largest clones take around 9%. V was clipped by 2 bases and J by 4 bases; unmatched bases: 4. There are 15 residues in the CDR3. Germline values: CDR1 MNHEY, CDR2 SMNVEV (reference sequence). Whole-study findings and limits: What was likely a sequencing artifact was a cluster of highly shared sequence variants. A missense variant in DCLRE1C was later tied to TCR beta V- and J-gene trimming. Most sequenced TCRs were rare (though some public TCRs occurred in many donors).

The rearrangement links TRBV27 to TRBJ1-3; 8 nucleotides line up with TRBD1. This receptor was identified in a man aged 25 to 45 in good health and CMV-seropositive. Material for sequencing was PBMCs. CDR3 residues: CASSLTGTGGNTIYF. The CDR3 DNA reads TGTGCCAGCAGTTTAACAGGGACAGGAGGAAACACCATATATTTT.